This T cell receptor (beta chain) originates from a study of cytomegalovirus exposure and HLA in healthy donors. Across the whole study: Genetic ancestry analysis placed about 80% of the 350 to 500 donors that were genotyped in the Caucasian-associated cluster. General study findings and limits: When the data were analyzed later, several of the most significant clusters appeared to be linked to common viral pathogens.

A note on this clone: Antigen specificity is unknown.

It was with 60 Vbeta and 13 Jbeta primers that the PCR ran. Some clones are missing from TCRdb's copy, which holds only in-frame ones; the method was immunoSEQ multiplex PCR. The table includes around 220,000 clones, 75% detected once. Trimming stripped 2 bases from V and 7 bases from J, with 12 bases between. The CDR3 sequence is 15 residues long. Germline V gives CDR1 MNHNS, CDR2 SASEGT. The chain has TRBV6-1 and TRBJ1-6; D is uncertain. The sequenced material came from PBMCs. The receptor was isolated from a woman aged 25 to 39 in good health and CMV-seronegative. The CDR3 loop reads CASSELSMVNSPLHF. DNA for the CDR3: TGTGCCAGCAGTGAACTTTCTATGGTGAATTCACCCCTCCACTTT.